This record looks at one TCR beta chain sequence and its context. This record belongs to a study of T cell changes during pregnancy in multiple sclerosis. This table comes from immunoSEQ multiplex PCR, and its TCRdb copy is limited to in-frame clones, with some not included. The sample records just over 30,000 clones, about 87% being singletons. This TCR derives from a female donor with multiple sclerosis, enrolled in a pregnancy study. This specimen was CD8+ T cells from peripheral blood mononuclear cells, taken in the first trimester of pregnancy.

The CDR3 sequence: CASSSRTGAKAPLHF. CDR3 coding DNA: TGTGCCAGCAGCTCACGGACAGGGGCGAAGGCACCCCTCCACTTT. The chain employs TRBV11-3 and TRBJ1-6; 9 bases fit TRBD1. The CDR3 contains 15 residues. V lost 4 bases and J lost 11; bases outside the gene matches: 9. Germline CDR1 is SGHNT and CDR2 is YENEEA. Full variable domain (remainder filled in from reference TRBV11-3 and TRBJ1-6): EAGVVQSPRYKIIEKKQPVAFWCNPISGHNTLYWYLQNLGQGPELLIRYENEEAVDDSQLPKDRFSAERLKGVDSTLKIQPAELGDSAVYLCASSSRTGAKAPLHFGNGTRLTVT.